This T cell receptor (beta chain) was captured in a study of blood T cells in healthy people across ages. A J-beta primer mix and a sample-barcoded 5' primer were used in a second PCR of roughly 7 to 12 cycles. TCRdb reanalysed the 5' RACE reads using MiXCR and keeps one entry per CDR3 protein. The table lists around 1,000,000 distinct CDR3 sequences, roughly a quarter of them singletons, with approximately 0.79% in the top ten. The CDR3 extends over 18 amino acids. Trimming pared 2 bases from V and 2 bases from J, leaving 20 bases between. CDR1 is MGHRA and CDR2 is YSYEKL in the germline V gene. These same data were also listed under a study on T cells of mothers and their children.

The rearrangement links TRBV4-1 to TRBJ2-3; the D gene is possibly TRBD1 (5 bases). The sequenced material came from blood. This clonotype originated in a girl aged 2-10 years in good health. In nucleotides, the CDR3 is TGCGCCAGCAGCCAAACATTCGCCCGAGACAGAGACACAGATACGCAGTATTTT. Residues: CASSQTFARDRDTDTQYF.